The 11 T cell receptor beta chains below were found in one sample sequenced in a study of T cell repertoires in cytomegalovirus infection. TCRdb re-derived calls from the reads in MiXCR, one entry per CDR3 protein. The sample holds around 320,000 distinct CDR3 sequences, more than 8% seen once. Sample: PBMCs. The source is a human donor in good health (CMV status not recorded). Some clones in this sample may be carry-over from other donors' samples.

This clonotype was counted at least ten times. V gene TRBV20-1 combines with J gene TRBJ1-6; D is unclear. The CDR3 spans 14 residues. The V and J ends lost 3 bases and 1 base respectively, with 7 bases between them. Germline-derived CDR1 and CDR2 are DFQATT and SNEGSKA (reference sequence). CDR3 loop: CSARGVSYNSPLHF. The CDR3 DNA reads TGCAGTGCTAGGGGCGTATCCTATAATTCACCCCTCCACTTT.

Worth noting for this clonotype: An end of the junction does not agree with germline; a read error may underlie this. CDR3 in amino acids: CASSKQGARTKWSHF. CDR3 bases: TGTGCCAGCAGTAAACAGGGGGCGCGTACAAAATGGTCGCACTTC. The chain has TRBV28 and TRBJ2-4; 9 nucleotides line up with TRBD1. CDR1 MDHEN and CDR2 SYDVKM come from the germline V gene. The CDR3 spans 15 residues.

This clonotype was seen a handful of times. The chain recombines TRBV27 with TRBJ1-2; D gene uncertain. Germline CDR1 MNHEY, CDR2 SMNVEV (reference sequence). Trimming stripped 3 bases from V and 0 bases from J, with 5 bases between. The CDR3 sequence is 13 residues long. The CDR3 sequence: CASSFWANYGYTF. In nucleotides, the CDR3 is TGTGCCAGCAGTTTCTGGGCTAACTATGGCTACACCTTC.

This clonotype was recorded at least ten times. The genes are TRBV12-3 or TRBV12-4 and TRBJ2-5; D is possibly TRBD2 (6 bases). Trimming removed 7 bases from V and 5 bases from J, with 20 bases in between. The CDR3 runs 15 residues. CDR3 sequence reads: CASTLRDPEGETQYF. The CDR3 DNA sequence: TGTGCCAGCACCCTGAGGGACCCGGAGGGGGAGACCCAGTACTTC.

Ten or more counts support this clonotype. CDR3 amino acids: CASSPPSSGSTDTQYF. The CDR3 DNA follows: TGTGCCAGCTCACCTCCCTCTAGCGGGAGCACAGATACGCAGTATTTT. The chain links TRBV18 to TRBJ2-3; 8 nucleotides align to TRBD2. The germline CDR1 and CDR2 sequences are KGHSH and LQKENI. CDR3 length equals 16 residues. The J segment lost 0 bases and the V segment lost 3 bases, leaving 5 bases of the junction unmatched.

There are many counts of this clonotype. The V call is TRBV7-2, the J call TRBJ1-4; D unclear. CDR1 and CDR2 (germline): SGHTA, FQGNSA. CDR3 length: 14 residues. The V gene lost 3 bases and the J gene lost 9 bases, with 14 bases spanning the gap. This CDR3 reads CASSFPAARQKLFF. The CDR3 DNA reads as TGTGCCAGCAGCTTCCCGGCGGCCCGGCAAAAACTGTTTTTT.

The rearrangement uses TRBV19 and TRBJ1-2; 8 nucleotides match TRBD1. Trimming cost V 4 bases and J 5 bases; bases outside gene matches: 9. The CDR3 contains 15 residues. Germline V gene sequence: CDR1 LNHDA, CDR2 SQIVND (reference sequence). The CDR3 bases are TGTGCCAGTAGTACCCGAGCGACAGGGGAGTATGGCTACACCTTC. Its protein product is CASSTRATGEYGYTF.

This clonotype was seen a handful of times. V gene TRBV12-3 or TRBV12-4 combines with J gene TRBJ2-5, with D unresolved. There are 12 residues in the CDR3. The V and J ends lost 10 bases and 4 bases respectively, with 13 bases between them. DNA of the CDR3: TGTGCCACCGCCTCTTTTGTAGAGACCCAGTACTTC. Amino acid sequence: CATASFVETQYF.

The chain has TRBV7-9 and TRBJ1-2; D uncertain. Trimming took 5 bases from V and 5 from J, leaving 12 bases between them. The CDR3 covers 13 residues. In germline, CDR1 is SEHNR, CDR2 FQNEAQ (reference sequence). Written as DNA, the CDR3 is TGTGCCAGCAGCGCCGGGCTCTTGTATGGCTACACCTTC. It specifies CASSAGLLYGYTF.

This clonotype was recorded a few times. V and J are TRBV6-6 and TRBJ2-7, with D tentatively TRBD1 (6 bases). V lost 11 bases and J lost 1, with 12 bases in between. The CDR3 consists of 12 residues. Germline assignment: CDR1 MNHNY and CDR2 SVGAGI (reference sequence). This CDR3 is CAGGQTSYEQYF. In DNA, the CDR3 is TGTGCCGGAGGACAGACTTCCTACGAGCAGTACTTC.

This clonotype has a count of ten or more. This chain links TRBV7-2 with TRBJ1-1; D is unresolved. Germline V gene sequence: CDR1 SGHTA, CDR2 FQGNSA. The CDR3 runs 12 residues. V was clipped by 5 bases and J by 7 bases, with 11 bases between them. CDR3 in DNA: TGTGCCAGCAGCCCGGCGGCGGTTGAAGCTTTCTTT. Translation: CASSPAAVEAFF.